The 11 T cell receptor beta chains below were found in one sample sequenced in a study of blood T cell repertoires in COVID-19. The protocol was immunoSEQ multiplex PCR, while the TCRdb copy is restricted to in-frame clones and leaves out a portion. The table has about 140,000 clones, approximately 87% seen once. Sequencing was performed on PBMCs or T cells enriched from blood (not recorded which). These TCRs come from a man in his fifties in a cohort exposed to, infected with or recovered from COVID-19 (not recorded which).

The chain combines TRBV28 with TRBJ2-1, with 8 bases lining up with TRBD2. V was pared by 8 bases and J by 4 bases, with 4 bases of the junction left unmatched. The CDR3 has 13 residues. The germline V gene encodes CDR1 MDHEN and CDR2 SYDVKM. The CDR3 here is CASLAGTYNEQFF. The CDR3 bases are TGTGCCAGCTTAGCGGGGACTTACAATGAGCAGTTCTTC.

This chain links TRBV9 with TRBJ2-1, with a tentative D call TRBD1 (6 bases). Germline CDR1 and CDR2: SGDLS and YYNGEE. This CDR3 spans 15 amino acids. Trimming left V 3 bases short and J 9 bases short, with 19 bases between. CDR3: CASSGRVAEGGEQFF. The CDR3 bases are TGTGCCAGCAGCGGAAGAGTCGCGGAAGGGGGTGAGCAGTTCTTC.

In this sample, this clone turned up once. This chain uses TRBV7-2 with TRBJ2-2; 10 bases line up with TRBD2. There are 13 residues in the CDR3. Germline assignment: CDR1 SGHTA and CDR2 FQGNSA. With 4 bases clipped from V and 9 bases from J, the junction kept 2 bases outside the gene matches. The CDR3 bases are TGTGCCAGCAGCTCTAGCGGGGGCTGGGAGCTGTTTTTT. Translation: CASSSSGGWELFF.

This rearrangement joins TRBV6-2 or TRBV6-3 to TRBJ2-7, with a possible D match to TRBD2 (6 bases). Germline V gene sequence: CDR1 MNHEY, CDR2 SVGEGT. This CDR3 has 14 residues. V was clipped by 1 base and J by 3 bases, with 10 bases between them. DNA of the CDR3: TGTGCCAGCAGTTACTATCCGGGGGACTACGAGCAGTACTTC. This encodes CASSYYPGDYEQYF.

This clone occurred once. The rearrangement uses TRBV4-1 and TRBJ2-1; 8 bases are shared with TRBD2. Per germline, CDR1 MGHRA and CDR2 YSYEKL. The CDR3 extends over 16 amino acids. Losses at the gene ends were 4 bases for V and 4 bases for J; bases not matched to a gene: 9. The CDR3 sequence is CASSLLLAGPYNEQFF. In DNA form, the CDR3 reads TGCGCCAGCAGCCTCCTTCTAGCGGGCCCATACAATGAGCAGTTCTTC.

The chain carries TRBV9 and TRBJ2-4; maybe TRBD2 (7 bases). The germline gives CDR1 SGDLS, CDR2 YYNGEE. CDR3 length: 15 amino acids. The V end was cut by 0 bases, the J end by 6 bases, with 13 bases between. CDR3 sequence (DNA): TGTGCCAGCAGCGTAGAAGGGGGGGATCGAAACATTCAGTACTTC. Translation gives CASSVEGGDRNIQYF.

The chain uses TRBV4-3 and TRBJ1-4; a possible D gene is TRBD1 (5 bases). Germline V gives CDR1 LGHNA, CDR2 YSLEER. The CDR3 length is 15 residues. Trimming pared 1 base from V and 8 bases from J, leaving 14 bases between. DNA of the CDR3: TGCGCCAGCAGCCAAGCCAGGGCCATCGGGGAAAAACTGTTTTTT. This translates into CASSQARAIGEKLFF.

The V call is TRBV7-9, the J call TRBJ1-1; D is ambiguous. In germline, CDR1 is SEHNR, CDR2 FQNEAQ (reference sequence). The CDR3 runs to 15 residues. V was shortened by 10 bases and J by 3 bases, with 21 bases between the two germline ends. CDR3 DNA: TGTGCCACCGAAGAGCTCCGGTATCTGGACACTGAAGCTTTCTTT. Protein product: CATEELRYLDTEAFF.

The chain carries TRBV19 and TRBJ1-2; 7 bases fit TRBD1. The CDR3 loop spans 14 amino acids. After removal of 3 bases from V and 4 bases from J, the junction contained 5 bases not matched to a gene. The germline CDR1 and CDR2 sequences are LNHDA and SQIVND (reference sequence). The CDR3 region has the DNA TGTGCCAGTAGTATTCAGGGGGACAGCTATGGCTACACCTTC. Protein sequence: CASSIQGDSYGYTF.

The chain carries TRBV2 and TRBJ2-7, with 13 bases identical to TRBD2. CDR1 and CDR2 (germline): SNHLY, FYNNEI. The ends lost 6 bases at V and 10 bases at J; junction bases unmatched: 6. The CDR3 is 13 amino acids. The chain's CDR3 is CASRTGLAGVQYF. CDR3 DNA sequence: TGTGCCAGCAGGACAGGACTAGCGGGGGTTCAGTACTTC.

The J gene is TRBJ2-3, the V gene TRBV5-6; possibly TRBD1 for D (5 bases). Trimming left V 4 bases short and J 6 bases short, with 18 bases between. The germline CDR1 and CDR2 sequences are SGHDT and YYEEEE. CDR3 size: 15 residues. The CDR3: CASSIRALGWDTQYF. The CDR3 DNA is TGTGCCAGCAGCATCAGGGCGTTGGGTTGGGATACGCAGTATTTT.